The 27 T cell receptor beta chains in this list originate from one sample, sequenced in a study of T cell repertoires in cytomegalovirus infection. Their antigen targets remain unknown. TCRdb reprocessed the reads via MiXCR and lists one record per CDR3 protein. The sample shows some 200,000 distinct CDR3 sequences, 35% to 45% of them seen only once. Here the sequenced sample was CD8+ T cells from cultured PBMCs, taken from culture after CMV antigen stimulation. These receptors came from a human donor in good health (CMV status not recorded). Some clones in this sample may be carry-over from other donors' samples.

As concerns this clonotype: No conserved phenylalanine or tryptophan is present at the end of the CDR3, so a read error is the likely explanation. The CDR3 protein is CASSPGQGIYGYTL. The CDR3 DNA follows: TGTGCCAGCAGCCCGGGACAGGGAATCTATGGCTACACCTTA. This chain connects TRBV25-1 to TRBJ1-2; TRBD1 matches 9 bases. CDR1 MGHDK and CDR2 SYGVNS come from the germline V gene. V trimming: 6 bases; J trimming: 4 bases; junction bases outside the gene matches: 6. The CDR3 spans 14 residues.

Comments on this clonotype: One end of the junction fails to match germline, which may point to a read error. The gene calls are TRBV20-1 and TRBJ1-1; the D is unclear. This CDR3 comprises 15 residues. CDR1 is DFQATT, CDR2 SNEGSKA, per germline (reference sequence). The CDR3 DNA follows: TGCAGTACTAGAGGTGCGGGCCGGGCGAACACTGAAGCTTTCTTT. It specifies CSTRGAGRANTEAFF.

Only one count was recorded for this clonotype. The V and J genes are TRBV6-1 and TRBJ2-1; D is uncertain. Trimming pared 0 bases from V and 12 bases from J, leaving 6 bases between. The CDR3 totals 11 residues. Germline CDR1 reads MNHNS; CDR2 reads SASEGT. The chain's CDR3 is CASSEARLQFF. As DNA, the CDR3 is TGTGCCAGCAGTGAAGCTAGATTGCAGTTCTTC.

V usage is TRBV29-1 and J usage is TRBJ2-1, with a weak D call TRBD2 (6 bases). CDR1 is SQVTM, CDR2 ANQGSEA, per germline. The CDR3 length is 14 residues. Trimming stripped 7 bases from V and 6 bases from J, with 19 bases between. The CDR3, as DNA: TGCAGCGCCCTGACGTCGGCGGGACTCAATGAGCAGTTCTTC. Translating gives CSALTSAGLNEQFF.

The rearrangement joins TRBV5-5 to TRBJ1-2; the D is unclear. The CDR3 runs to 13 residues. V lost 5 bases to trimming and J lost 3 bases, with 11 bases between them. Germline values: CDR1 SGHKS, CDR2 YYEKEE (reference sequence). The CDR3 DNA reads TGTGCCAGCAGAAAGGACGGGGACTATGGCTACACCTTC. Residues: CASRKDGDYGYTF.

The V gene is TRBV5-6, the J gene TRBJ1-1; no definite D call. The CDR3 runs to 13 residues. Germline V CDR1 and CDR2: SGHDT, YYEEEE. Trimming stripped 5 bases from V and 3 bases from J, with 11 bases between. The CDR3 coding sequence is TGTGCCAGCAGTTCGCTTGGGGACACTGAAGCTTTCTTT. It codes for CASSSLGDTEAFF.

The rearrangement uses TRBV19 and TRBJ1-1, with D possibly matching TRBD1 (6 bases). Trimming cost V 5 bases and J 0 bases, with 13 bases left between them. In germline, CDR1 is LNHDA, CDR2 SQIVND (reference sequence). This CDR3 spans 15 amino acids. CDR3 in DNA: TGTGCCAGTAGTGCGGAACAGGGTCTGAACACTGAAGCTTTCTTT. Translation: CASSAEQGLNTEAFF.

The rearrangement joins TRBV27 to TRBJ2-2; TRBD1 might be the D (5 bases). Germline lookup yields CDR1 MNHEY and CDR2 SMNVEV (reference sequence). The CDR3 loop spans 15 amino acids. Trimming removed 2 bases from V and 4 bases from J, with 11 bases in between. This CDR3 is CASSLIQGITGELFF. The CDR3 DNA is TGTGCCAGCAGTTTAATTCAGGGAATCACCGGGGAGCTGTTTTTT.

This clonotype has a handful of counts. The rearrangement uses TRBV7-2 and TRBJ2-3, with 11 bases matching TRBD2. The germline gives CDR1 SGHTA, CDR2 FQGNSA. V dropped 7 bases and J dropped 3; count of bases not matched to a gene: 3. The length of the CDR3 is 14 residues. This CDR3 is CASTRLAGTDTQYF. CDR3 coding DNA: TGTGCCAGCACCAGACTAGCGGGGACAGATACGCAGTATTTT.

The CDR3 loop reads CASSYDRTGDYGYTF. CDR3 DNA sequence: TGTGCCAGCAGTTATGACCGGACAGGGGACTATGGCTACACCTTC. This sequence joins TRBV6-6 and TRBJ1-2; 9 bases agree with TRBD1. V gave up 3 bases and J gave up 3 bases; unmatched junction bases: 5. CDR1 and CDR2 (germline): MNHNY, SVGAGI (reference sequence). This CDR3 has 15 amino acids.

This clonotype has just a few counts. V gene TRBV11-2 combines with J gene TRBJ2-1; D is possibly TRBD2 (5 bases). This CDR3 has 15 residues. V lost 3 bases and J 0 bases, leaving 9 bases between the germline ends. The V gene's germline CDR1 is SGHAT and CDR2 FQNNGV. In DNA form, the CDR3 reads TGTGCCAGCAGCTTCGGGCTAGCCTCCTACAATGAGCAGTTCTTC. The encoded protein is CASSFGLASYNEQFF.

This clonotype turned up a few times. V usage is TRBV19 and J usage is TRBJ2-6; D is undetermined. Per the germline V gene, CDR1 is LNHDA and CDR2 is SQIVND (reference sequence). V was pared by 8 bases and J by 0 bases, with 2 bases between. This CDR3 is 12 amino acids long. This CDR3 is CASFSGANVLTF. The CDR3 DNA reads as TGTGCCAGTTTCTCTGGGGCCAACGTCCTGACTTTC.

This clonotype was seen at least ten times. CDR3 residues: CASSLDYRGWNTEAFF. CDR3 sequence (DNA): TGTGCCAGCAGCTTAGATTACAGGGGTTGGAACACTGAAGCTTTCTTT. The genes are TRBV5-4 and TRBJ1-1; 7 nucleotides match TRBD1. Per the germline V gene, CDR1 is SGHNT and CDR2 is YYREEE (reference sequence). J was trimmed by 1 base and V by 2 bases; bases with no gene match: 8. The CDR3 consists of 16 residues.

V gene TRBV20-1 combines with J gene TRBJ1-1; 12 bases fit TRBD1. This CDR3 is built from 13 residues. CDR1 is DFQATT, CDR2 SNEGSKA, per germline (reference sequence). CDR3 sequence reads: CSRDRGLETEAFF. CDR3 sequence (DNA): TGCAGCCGGGACAGGGGGCTAGAAACTGAAGCTTTCTTT.

The V gene is TRBV2, the J gene TRBJ2-2; unclear D gene. From germline, CDR1 is SNHLY and CDR2 FYNNEI. The CDR3 is 14 amino acids. V lost 4 bases, J lost 3 bases, and 9 bases lay in between. As DNA, the CDR3 is TGTGCCAGCAGTGGGGCCTTAGACACCGGGGAGCTGTTTTTT. The encoded protein is CASSGALDTGELFF.

The gene calls are TRBV28 and TRBJ1-2; D is perhaps TRBD1 (6 bases). V was shortened by 7 bases and J by 2 bases, with 23 bases between the two germline ends. The CDR3 has 17 amino acids. Per the germline V gene, CDR1 is MDHEN and CDR2 is SYDVKM. As DNA, the CDR3 is TGTGCCAGCAACCCCGCAGGGGAGTTGAGAGAGAACTATGGCTACACCTTC. Its protein product is CASNPAGELRENYGYTF.

This chain joins TRBV5-4 and TRBJ2-5; D unclear. The V end was cut by 0 bases, the J end by 4 bases, with 10 bases between. The CDR3 is 14 residues long. Germline CDR1 SGHNT, CDR2 YYREEE (reference sequence). This CDR3 is CASSLGQNPETQYF. DNA for the CDR3: TGTGCCAGCAGCTTGGGGCAGAACCCAGAGACCCAGTACTTC.

This clonotype was seen more than once but under ten times. The genes are TRBV12-3 or TRBV12-4 and TRBJ1-2, with D unclear. V gave up 5 bases and J gave up 2 bases, with 6 bases separating them. CDR3 length: 12 residues. The CDR3 loop reads CASSDENYGYTF. The CDR3 nucleotides read TGTGCCAGCAGTGATGAAAACTATGGCTACACCTTC.

This clonotype was counted many times. V and J are TRBV27 and TRBJ2-1, with 9 bases that match TRBD2. In germline, CDR1 is MNHEY, CDR2 SMNVEV (reference sequence). Germline trimming cut 3 bases from V and 9 bases from J; bases unmatched to any gene: 3. The CDR3 is 13 residues long. CDR3: CASSFRGGGEQFF. The CDR3 nucleotides read TGTGCCAGCAGTTTTCGCGGGGGGGGTGAGCAGTTCTTC.

The V gene is TRBV27, the J gene TRBJ2-5; 9 bases match TRBD1. J lost 4 bases, V lost 5 bases, and 8 bases had no gene match. The CDR3 consists of 15 residues. The germline V gene has CDR1 MNHEY and CDR2 SMNVEV (reference sequence). The CDR3 here is CASSITGTGRETQYF. The CDR3 DNA reads as TGTGCCAGCAGTATTACCGGGACAGGGCGAGAGACCCAGTACTTC.

The chain couples TRBV6-2 or TRBV6-3 to TRBJ2-7, with 9 positions matching TRBD2. The length of the CDR3 is 13 residues. Germline V CDR1 and CDR2: MNHEY, SVGEGT. The ends lost 4 bases at V and 6 bases at J; junction bases unmatched: 4. The CDR3 protein is CASSSRTSVEQYF. The CDR3 DNA reads TGTGCCAGCAGTTCCAGGACTAGCGTCGAGCAGTACTTC.

This clonotype was found a few times. The chain couples TRBV28 to TRBJ1-1; 7 nucleotides match TRBD1. The CDR3 contains 17 residues. Trimming cost V 3 bases and J 4 bases; bases outside gene matches: 14. Germline V CDR1 and CDR2: MDHEN, SYDVKM. CDR3 DNA: TGTGCCAGCAGTTTCCCGGGAGGCAGGGGGAGGGCCACTGAAGCTTTCTTT. This codes for CASSFPGGRGRATEAFF.

V and J are TRBV20-1 and TRBJ2-2; 7 bases are shared with TRBD1. V shed 5 bases, J shed 4 bases, and the junction held 10 bases outside the gene matches. From germline, CDR1 is DFQATT and CDR2 SNEGSKA (reference sequence). The CDR3 has 15 amino acids. This CDR3 reads CSAPPTGRGTGELFF. DNA of the CDR3: TGCAGTGCTCCCCCGACAGGGAGAGGCACCGGGGAGCTGTTTTTT.

The CDR3 loop is CASSYSSGRKHEQFF. CDR3 coding DNA: TGTGCCAGCAGTTACTCTAGCGGGAGGAAGCATGAGCAGTTCTTC. The chain employs TRBV6-5 and TRBJ2-1; 10 bases match TRBD2. This CDR3 contains 15 residues. The V gene end was trimmed by 0 bases and the J gene end by 8 bases; junction bases not matched to a gene: 4. Looked up from germline, CDR1 is MNHEY and CDR2 is SVGAGI.

This clonotype was seen more than once but under ten times. The V call is TRBV7-8, the J call TRBJ1-2; D possibly corresponds to TRBD1 (5 bases). The CDR3 length is 19 residues. The germline gives CDR1 SGHVS, CDR2 FQNEAQ. The V gene lost 1 base and the J gene lost 4 bases, with 25 bases spanning the gap. CDR3 DNA: TGTGCCAGCAGCTTAGTAGCGGGGGGAAGGGCCCCTGGGGGCTATGGCTACACCTTC. Translated, it gives CASSLVAGGRAPGGYGYTF.

The chain couples TRBV27 to TRBJ2-2; D remains ambiguous. The CDR3 length is 12 residues. V shed 7 bases and J shed 1 base, with 4 bases lying between them. In germline, CDR1 is MNHEY, CDR2 SMNVEV (reference sequence). In DNA form, the CDR3 reads TGTGCCAGCATGCTGAACACCGGGGAGCTGTTTTTT. Protein product: CASMLNTGELFF.

The genes are TRBV29-1 and TRBJ2-1, with D tentatively TRBD2 (6 bases). The CDR3 has 16 residues. V was pared by 0 bases and J by 7 bases, with 19 bases between. From germline, CDR1 is SQVTM and CDR2 ANQGSEA. CDR3: CSVEDPEGWGKNEQFF. The DNA for the CDR3 is TGCAGCGTTGAAGACCCGGAGGGGTGGGGAAAAAATGAGCAGTTCTTC.